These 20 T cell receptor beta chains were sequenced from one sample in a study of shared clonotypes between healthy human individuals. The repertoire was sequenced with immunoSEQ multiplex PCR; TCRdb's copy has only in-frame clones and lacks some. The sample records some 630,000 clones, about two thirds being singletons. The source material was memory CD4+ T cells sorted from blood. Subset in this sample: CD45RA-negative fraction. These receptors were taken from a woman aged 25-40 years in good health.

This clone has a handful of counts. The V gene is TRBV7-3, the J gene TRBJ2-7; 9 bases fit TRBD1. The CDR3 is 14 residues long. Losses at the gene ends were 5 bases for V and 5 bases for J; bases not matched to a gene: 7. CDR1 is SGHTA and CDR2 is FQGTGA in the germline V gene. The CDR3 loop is CASSRFDRGDEQYF. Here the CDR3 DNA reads TGTGCCAGCAGCCGATTCGACAGGGGGGACGAGCAGTACTTC. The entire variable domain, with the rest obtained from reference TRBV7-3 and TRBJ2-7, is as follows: GAGVSQTPSNKVTEKGKYVELRCDPISGHTALYWYRQSLGQGPEFLIYFQGTGAADDSGLPNDRFFAVRPEGSVSTLKIQRTERGDSAVYLCASSRFDRGDEQYFGPGTRLTVT.

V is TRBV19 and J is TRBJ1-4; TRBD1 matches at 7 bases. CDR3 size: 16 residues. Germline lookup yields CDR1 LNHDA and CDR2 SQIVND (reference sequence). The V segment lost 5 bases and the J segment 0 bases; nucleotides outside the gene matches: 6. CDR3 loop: CASSLRQGATNEKLFF. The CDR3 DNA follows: TGTGCCAGTAGTCTACGACAGGGCGCAACTAATGAAAAACTGTTTTTT.

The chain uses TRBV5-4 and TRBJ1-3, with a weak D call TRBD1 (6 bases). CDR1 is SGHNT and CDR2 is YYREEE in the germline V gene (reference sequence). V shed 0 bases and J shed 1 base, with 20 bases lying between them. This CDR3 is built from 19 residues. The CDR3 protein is CASSLARPGRDISGNTIYF. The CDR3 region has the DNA TGTGCCAGCAGCTTGGCCCGACCCGGCAGGGACATATCTGGAAACACCATATATTTT. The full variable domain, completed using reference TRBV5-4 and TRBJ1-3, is ETGVTQSPTHLIKTRGQQVTLRCSSQSGHNTVSWYQQALGQGPQFIFQYYREEENGRGNFPPRFSGLQFPNYSSELNVNALELDDSALYLCASSLARPGRDISGNTIYFGEGSWLTVV.

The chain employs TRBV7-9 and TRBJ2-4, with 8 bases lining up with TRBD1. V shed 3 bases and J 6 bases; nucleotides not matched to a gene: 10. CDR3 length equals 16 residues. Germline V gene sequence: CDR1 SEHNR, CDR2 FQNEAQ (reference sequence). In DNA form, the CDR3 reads TGTGCCAGCAGCTTGGGGACAGGACTAAGGGGAAACATTCAGTACTTC. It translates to CASSLGTGLRGNIQYF.

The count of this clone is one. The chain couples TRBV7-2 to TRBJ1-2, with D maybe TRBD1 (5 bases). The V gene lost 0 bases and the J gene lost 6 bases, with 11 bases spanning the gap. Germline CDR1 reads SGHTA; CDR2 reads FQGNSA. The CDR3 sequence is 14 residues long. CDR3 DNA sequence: TGTGCCAGCAGCTTAGCGGGACTAATGGATGGCTACACCTTC. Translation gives CASSLAGLMDGYTF.

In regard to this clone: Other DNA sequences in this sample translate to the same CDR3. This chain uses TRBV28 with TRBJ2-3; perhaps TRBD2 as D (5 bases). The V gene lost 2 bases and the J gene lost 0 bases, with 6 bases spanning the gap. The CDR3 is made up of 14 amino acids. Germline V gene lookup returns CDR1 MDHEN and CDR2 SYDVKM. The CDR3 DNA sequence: TGTGCCAGCAGTTTAGGCGGGAGCACAGATACGCAGTATTTT. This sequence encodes CASSLGGSTDTQYF.

DNA of the CDR3: TGCGCCAGCAGCCAAGATCCCGATCAGCCCCAGCATTTT. It codes for CASSQDPDQPQHF. J is TRBJ1-5 and V is TRBV4-1; D gene uncertain. The CDR3 has 13 amino acids. With 0 bases removed from V and 5 bases from J, the gap between germline ends came to 5 bases. The germline gives CDR1 MGHRA, CDR2 YSYEKL.

In DNA, the CDR3 is TGCAGCGGGGACCTTAGCGGCACCTACAATGAGCAGTTCTTC. Its translation is CSGDLSGTYNEQFF. The gene calls are TRBV29-1 and TRBJ2-1; the D gene is possibly TRBD2 (6 bases). Deletions cut 7 bases from V and 2 bases from J, with 15 bases between. Germline CDR1 SQVTM, CDR2 ANQGSEA. The CDR3 covers 14 residues.

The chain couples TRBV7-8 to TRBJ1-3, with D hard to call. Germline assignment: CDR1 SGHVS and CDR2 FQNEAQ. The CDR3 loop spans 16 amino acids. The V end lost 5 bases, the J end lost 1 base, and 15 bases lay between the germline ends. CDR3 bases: TGTGCCAGCAGCAGAGGGCGAACTCTTTCTGGAAACACCATATATTTT. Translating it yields CASSRGRTLSGNTIYF.

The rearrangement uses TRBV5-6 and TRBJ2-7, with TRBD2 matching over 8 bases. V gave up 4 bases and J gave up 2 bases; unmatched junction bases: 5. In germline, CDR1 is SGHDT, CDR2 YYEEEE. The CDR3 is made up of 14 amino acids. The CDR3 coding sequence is TGTGCCAGCAGCCTACTAGCGGATCCCTACGAGCAGTACTTC. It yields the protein CASSLLADPYEQYF.

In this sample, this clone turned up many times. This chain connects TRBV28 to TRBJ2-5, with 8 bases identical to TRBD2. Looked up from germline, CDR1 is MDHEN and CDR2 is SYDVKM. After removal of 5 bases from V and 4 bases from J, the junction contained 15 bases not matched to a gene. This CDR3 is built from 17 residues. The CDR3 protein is CASSEAGLAGGRETQYF. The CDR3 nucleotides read TGTGCCAGCAGTGAGGCGGGCCTGGCGGGAGGAAGAGAGACCCAGTACTTC.

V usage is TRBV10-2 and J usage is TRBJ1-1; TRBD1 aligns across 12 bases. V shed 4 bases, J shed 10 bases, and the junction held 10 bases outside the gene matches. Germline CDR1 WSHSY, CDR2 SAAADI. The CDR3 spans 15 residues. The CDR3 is CASSGTGTGGRGAFF. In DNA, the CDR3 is TGCGCCAGCAGTGGTACCGGGACAGGGGGCCGAGGAGCTTTCTTT.

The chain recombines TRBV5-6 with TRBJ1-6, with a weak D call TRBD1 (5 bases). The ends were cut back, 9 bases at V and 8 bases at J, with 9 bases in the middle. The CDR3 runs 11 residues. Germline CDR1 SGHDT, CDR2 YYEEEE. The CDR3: CATMTDSPLHF. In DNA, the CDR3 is TGTGCCACTATGACAGATTCACCCCTCCACTTT.

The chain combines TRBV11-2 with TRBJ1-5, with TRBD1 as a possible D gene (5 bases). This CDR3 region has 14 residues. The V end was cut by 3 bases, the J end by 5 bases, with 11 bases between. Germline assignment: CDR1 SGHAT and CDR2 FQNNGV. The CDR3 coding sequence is TGTGCCAGCAGCTTGGACACACTCTATCAGCCCCAGCATTTT. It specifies CASSLDTLYQPQHF.

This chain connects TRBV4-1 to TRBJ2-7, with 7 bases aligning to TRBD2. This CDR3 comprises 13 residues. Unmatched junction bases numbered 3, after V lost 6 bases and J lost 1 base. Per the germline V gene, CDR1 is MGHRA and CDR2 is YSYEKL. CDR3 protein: CASRASGSYEQYF. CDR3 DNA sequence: TGCGCCAGCAGGGCTAGCGGATCCTACGAGCAGTACTTC.

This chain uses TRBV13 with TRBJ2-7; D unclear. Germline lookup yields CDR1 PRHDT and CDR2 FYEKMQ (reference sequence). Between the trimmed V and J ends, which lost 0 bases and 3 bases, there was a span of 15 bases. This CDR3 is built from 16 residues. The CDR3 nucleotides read TGTGCCAGCAGCTTAGGCCGGAGTCAGTCGGTCTACGAGCAGTACTTC. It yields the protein CASSLGRSQSVYEQYF.

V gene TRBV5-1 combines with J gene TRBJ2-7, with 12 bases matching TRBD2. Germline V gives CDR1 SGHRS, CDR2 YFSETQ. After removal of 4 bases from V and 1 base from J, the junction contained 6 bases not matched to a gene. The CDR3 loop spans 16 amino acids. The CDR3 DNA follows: TGCGCCAGCAGCAGCCTACTAGCGGGAGGTTCCTACGAGCAGTACTTC. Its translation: CASSSLLAGGSYEQYF.

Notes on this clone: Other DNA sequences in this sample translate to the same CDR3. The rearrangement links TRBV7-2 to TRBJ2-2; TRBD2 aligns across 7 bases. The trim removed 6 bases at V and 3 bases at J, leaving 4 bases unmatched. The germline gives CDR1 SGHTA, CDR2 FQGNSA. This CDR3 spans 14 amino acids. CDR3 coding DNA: TGTGCCAGCAGTCCCGGGGGGTACACCGGGGAGCTGTTTTTT. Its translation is CASSPGGYTGELFF. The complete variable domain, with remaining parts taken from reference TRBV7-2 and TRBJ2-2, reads GAGVSQSPSNKVTEKGKDVELRCDPISGHTALYWYRQSLGQGLEFLIYFQGNSAPDKSGLPSDRFSAERTGGSVSTLTIQRTQQEDSAVYLCASSPGGYTGELFFGEGSRLTVL.

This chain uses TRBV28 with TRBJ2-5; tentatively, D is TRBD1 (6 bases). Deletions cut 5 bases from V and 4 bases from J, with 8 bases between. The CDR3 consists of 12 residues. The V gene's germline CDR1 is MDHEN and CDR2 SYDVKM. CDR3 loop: CASSTGPETQYF. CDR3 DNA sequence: TGTGCCAGCAGTACAGGGCCAGAGACCCAGTACTTC.

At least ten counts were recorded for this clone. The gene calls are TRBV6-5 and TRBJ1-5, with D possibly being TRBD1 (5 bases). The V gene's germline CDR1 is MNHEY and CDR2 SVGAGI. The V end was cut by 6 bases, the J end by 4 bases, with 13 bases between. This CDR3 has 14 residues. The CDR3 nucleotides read TGTGCCAGCAGGGGACCGGGGGATAATCAGCCCCAGCATTTT. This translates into CASRGPGDNQPQHF.